This T cell receptor beta chain was sequenced in a study of cytotoxic CD8 clonotypes in ibrutinib-treated CLL. Study-wide context: Recorded responses included approximately 24 partial and 2 complete; following median roughly 74 months, roughly 15 stayed remitted and 12 progressed. Study outcomes and limitations: Clonality climbed at ibrutinib response, then dropped toward baseline at progression.

Cryopreserved PBMCs yielded around 2 micrograms of genomic DNA for TCR beta libraries. Sequenced by immunoSEQ multiplex PCR; TCRdb stores in-frame clones only, minus some. The sample holds around 140,000 clones, 80% seen once. The V end lost 7 bases, the J end lost 5 bases, and 8 bases lay between the germline ends. Germline V lookup: CDR1 SQVTM, CDR2 ANQGSEA. The CDR3 runs to 10 residues. Worth noting for this clone: Its cognate antigen is unknown.

This receptor was obtained from a human donor with chronic lymphocytic leukemia. This chain connects TRBV29-1 to TRBJ1-1; D is unclear. Sequencing used PBMCs, obtained after 36 months of ibrutinib treatment. CDR3 protein: CSGTRTEAFF. The CDR3 region has the DNA TGCAGCGGGACTAGGACTGAAGCTTTCTTT.